This T cell receptor (beta chain) was identified during a study of T-cell reconstitution after alpha-beta-depleted transplantation in children. The CDR3 runs 10 residues. V was clipped by 1 base and J by 11 bases, with 5 bases between them. CDR1 and CDR2 (germline): MNHNS, SASEGT. A library of TCRbeta sequences, prepared with unique molecular identifiers, was generated. From the PCR reads, TCRdb called clonotypes with MiXCR, one entry per CDR3 protein. The repertoire has about 340,000 distinct CDR3 sequences, about 9.4% of them found once; the top ten carry approximately 2.3%. The sequence came from a human donor who donated a stem cell graft to a child with acute lymphoblastic leukemia. The chain joins TRBV6-1 to TRBJ1-1; D not certain. Here the sequenced sample was PBMCs from the stem cell graft donor, taken from the stem cell graft. The DNA of the CDR3 is TGTGCCAGCAGTGAAGTTTCGGCTTTCTTT. Its protein product is CASSEVSAFF.